The source of this TCR beta chain is a study of Graves' ophthalmopathy and Graves' hyperthyroidism. Regarding the study as a whole: Researchers report that a 13-signature model separated ophthalmopathy from stable hyperthyroidism, posting less than 90% sensitivity and around 80% specificity. Appearing in blood as well were most expanded thyroid clonotypes above 0.001 frequency.

The germline V gene has CDR1 MNHEY and CDR2 SMNVEV (reference sequence). This CDR3 spans 14 amino acids. V lost 3 bases and J lost 8, with 16 bases in between. The TCR beta CDR3 regions underwent amplification from RNA transcripts. HTBI primers were used in a first-round RT-PCR, which preceded a second-round multiplex PCR. Each CDR3 protein gets one entry after TCRdb re-called the multiplex PCR reads with MiXCR. This sample yields about 180,000 distinct CDR3 sequences, of which over 35% are seen a single time; about 5.8% belongs to the top ten. This clonotype was recorded at least ten times. Its antigen is currently unknown. Enrollment excluded any patients with other autoimmune diseases, uncontrolled infections, pregnancy or lactation. Establishment of the diagnosis relied upon clinical symptoms, serum thyroxine, TRAb, thyroid ultrasound and orbital computed tomography.

Sample: peripheral blood. This sequence was found in a woman aged 40-49 years with Graves' ophthalmopathy. The chain employs TRBV27 and TRBJ1-2, with a tentative D call TRBD1 (6 bases). CDR3 amino acids: CASSLSGGAGGYTF. In DNA, the CDR3 is TGTGCCAGCAGTTTGAGTGGGGGGGCCGGAGGCTACACCTTC.